This TCR beta chain was sequenced for a study of Graves' ophthalmopathy and Graves' hyperthyroidism. RNA transcripts were the template, and TCR beta CDR3 regions were amplified from them. First-round RT-PCR employed HTBI primers, with a second-round multiplex PCR after it. TCRdb reprocessed the multiplex PCR reads via MiXCR and lists one record per CDR3 protein. The sample lists a few hundred thousand distinct CDR3 sequences, about 17% occurring once. The V gene lost 6 bases and the J gene lost 2 bases, with 20 bases spanning the gap. The CDR3 contains 16 residues. The V gene's germline CDR1 is MDHEN and CDR2 SYDVKM.

The J gene is TRBJ2-7, the V gene TRBV28; D is undetermined. Specimen: peripheral blood. This TCR derives from an adult man with Graves' ophthalmopathy. The CDR3 region is CASRPPGPYYTYEQYF. The CDR3, as DNA: TGTGCCAGCAGGCCCCCCGGCCCCTATTATACCTACGAGCAGTACTTC.